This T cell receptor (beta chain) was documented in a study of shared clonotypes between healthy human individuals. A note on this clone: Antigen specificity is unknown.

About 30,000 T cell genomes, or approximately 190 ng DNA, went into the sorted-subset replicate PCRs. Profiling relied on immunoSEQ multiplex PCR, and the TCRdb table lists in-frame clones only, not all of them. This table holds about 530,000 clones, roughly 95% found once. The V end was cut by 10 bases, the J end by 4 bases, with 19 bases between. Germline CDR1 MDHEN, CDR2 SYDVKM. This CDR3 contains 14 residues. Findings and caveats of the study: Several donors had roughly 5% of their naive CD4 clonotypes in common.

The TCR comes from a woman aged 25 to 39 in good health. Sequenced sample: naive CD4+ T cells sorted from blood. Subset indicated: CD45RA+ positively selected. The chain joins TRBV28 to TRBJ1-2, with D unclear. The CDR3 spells CATTPGGFLYGYTF. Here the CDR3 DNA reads TGTGCCACCACCCCGGGCGGATTTCTCTATGGCTACACCTTC.